The present T cell receptor (beta chain) was sequenced within a study of tumor-infiltrating lymphocytes in primary liver carcinoma. The overall study: Both sexes were represented among patients, who were 30 to 69 years old. Study-level findings and limits: Relative to blood, tumors carried a significantly larger fraction of the repertoire in their top 250 clones (p = 0.039).

This clonotype was counted a few times. What it binds is not known. Unsorted whole blood served as the source of blood RNA, and germline DNA was extracted as well. A primer matching the constant region was used to make TCR beta cDNA from 500 to 650 ng of total RNA. Construction of TCR beta libraries relied on three successive nested multiplex PCR rounds employing slightly modified ARM-PCR. The first two PCR rounds used TRBV1-TRBV30 primers with a Cbeta primer, nine to eleven cycles each. TCRdb recomputed calls from the multiplex PCR reads with MiXCR, one row per CDR3 protein. The data hold 300,000 to 350,000 distinct CDR3 sequences, with 65% observed a single time. V lost 2 bases to trimming and J lost 1 base, with 9 bases between them. Germline values: CDR1 SGHDT, CDR2 YYEEEE. CDR3 length equals 14 residues.

This chain joins TRBV5-6 and TRBJ1-1; D gene unclear. Material for sequencing was peripheral blood. This sequence originates from a man aged 35-49 years with primary liver carcinoma and hepatitis B virus infection. The CDR3 spells CASSFWQANTEAFF. As DNA, the CDR3 is TGTGCCAGCAGCTTCTGGCAGGCGAACACTGAAGCTTTCTTT.